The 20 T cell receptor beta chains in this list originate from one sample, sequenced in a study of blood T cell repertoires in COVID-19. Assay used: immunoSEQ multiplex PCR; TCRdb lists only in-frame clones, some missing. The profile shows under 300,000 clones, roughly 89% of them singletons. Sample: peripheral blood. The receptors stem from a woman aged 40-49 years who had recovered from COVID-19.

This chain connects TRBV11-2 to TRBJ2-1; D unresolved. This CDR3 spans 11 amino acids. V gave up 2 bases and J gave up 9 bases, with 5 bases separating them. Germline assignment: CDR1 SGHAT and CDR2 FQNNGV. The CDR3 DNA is TGTGCCAGCAGCTTATTTCGTGAGCAGTTCTTC. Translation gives CASSLFREQFF.

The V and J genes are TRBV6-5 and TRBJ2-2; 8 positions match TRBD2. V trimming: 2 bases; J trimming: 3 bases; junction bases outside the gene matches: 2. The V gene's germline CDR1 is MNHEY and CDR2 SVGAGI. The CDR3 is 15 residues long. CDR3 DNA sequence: TGTGCCAGCAGTTACGCGGGGGGAGACACCGGGGAGCTGTTTTTT. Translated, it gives CASSYAGGDTGELFF.

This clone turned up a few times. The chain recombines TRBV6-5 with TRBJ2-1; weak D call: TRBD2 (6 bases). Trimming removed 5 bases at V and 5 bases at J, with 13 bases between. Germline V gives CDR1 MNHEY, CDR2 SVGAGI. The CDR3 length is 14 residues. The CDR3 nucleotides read TGTGCCAGCAGTACCTCCGGGACTCACAATGAGCAGTTCTTC. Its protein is CASSTSGTHNEQFF.

CDR3 region: CASSAEGDSFYGYTF. In nucleotides, the CDR3 is TGTGCCAGCAGCGCGGAGGGGGACAGTTTTTATGGCTACACCTTC. The chain uses TRBV5-4 and TRBJ1-2, with 7 bases fitting TRBD1. The CDR3 spans 15 residues. The ends lost 4 bases at V and 5 bases at J; junction bases unmatched: 11. From germline, CDR1 is SGHNT and CDR2 YYREEE (reference sequence).

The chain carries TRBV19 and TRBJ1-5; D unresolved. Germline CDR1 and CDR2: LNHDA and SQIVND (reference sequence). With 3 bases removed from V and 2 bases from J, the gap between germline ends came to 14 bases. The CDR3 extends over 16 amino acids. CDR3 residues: CASSIAGLHGNQPQHF. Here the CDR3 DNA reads TGTGCCAGTAGTATCGCGGGTCTTCATGGCAATCAGCCCCAGCATTTT. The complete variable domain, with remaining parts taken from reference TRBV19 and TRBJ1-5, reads DGGITQSPKYLFRKEGQNVTLSCEQNLNHDAMYWYRQDPGQGLRLIYYSQIVNDFQKGDIAEGYSVSREKKESFPLTVTSAQKNPTAFYLCASSIAGLHGNQPQHFGDGTRLSIL.

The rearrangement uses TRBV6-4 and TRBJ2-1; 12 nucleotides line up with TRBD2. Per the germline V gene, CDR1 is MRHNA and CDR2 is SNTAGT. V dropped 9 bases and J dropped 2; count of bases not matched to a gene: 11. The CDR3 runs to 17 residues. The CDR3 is CARTSGGREITYNEQFF. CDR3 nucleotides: TGTGCCAGGACTAGCGGGGGCCGGGAGATTACCTACAATGAGCAGTTCTTC.

The CDR3: CASSGTSGADTQYF. For the CDR3, the DNA is TGTGCCAGCTCAGGGACTAGCGGGGCGGATACGCAGTATTTT. The V call is TRBV18, the J call TRBJ2-3; 13 positions agree with TRBD2. The V gene's germline CDR1 is KGHSH and CDR2 LQKENI. The CDR3 spans 14 residues. V gave up 5 bases and J gave up 6 bases; unmatched junction bases: 2. The whole variable domain, filled in from reference TRBV18 and TRBJ2-3, reads NAGVMQNPRHLVRRRGQEARLRCSPMKGHSHVYWYRQLPEEGLKFMVYLQKENIIDESGMPKERFSAEFPKEGPSILRIQQVVRGDSAAYFCASSGTSGADTQYFGPGTRLTVL.

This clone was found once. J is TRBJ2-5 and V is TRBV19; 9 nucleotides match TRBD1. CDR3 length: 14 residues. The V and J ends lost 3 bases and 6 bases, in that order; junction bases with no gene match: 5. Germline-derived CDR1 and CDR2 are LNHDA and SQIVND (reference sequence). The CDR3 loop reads CASSIGGQGKTQYF. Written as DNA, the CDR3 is TGTGCCAGTAGTATTGGGGGACAGGGCAAGACCCAGTACTTC.

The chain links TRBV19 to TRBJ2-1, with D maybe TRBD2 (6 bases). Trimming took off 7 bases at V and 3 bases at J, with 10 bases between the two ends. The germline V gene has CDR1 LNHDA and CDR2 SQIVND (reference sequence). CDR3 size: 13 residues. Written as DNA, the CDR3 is TGTGCCAGTAATCCGGGGGTCTACAATGAGCAGTTCTTC. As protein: CASNPGVYNEQFF. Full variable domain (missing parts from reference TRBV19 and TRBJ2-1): DGGITQSPKYLFRKEGQNVTLSCEQNLNHDAMYWYRQDPGQGLRLIYYSQIVNDFQKGDIAEGYSVSREKKESFPLTVTSAQKNPTAFYLCASNPGVYNEQFFGPGTRLTVL.

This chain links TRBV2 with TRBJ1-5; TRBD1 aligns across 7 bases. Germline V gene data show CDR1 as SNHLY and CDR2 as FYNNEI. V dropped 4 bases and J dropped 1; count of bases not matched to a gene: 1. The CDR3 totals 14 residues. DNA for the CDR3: TGTGCCAGCAGTGTACAGGGGAGCAATCAGCCCCAGCATTTT. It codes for CASSVQGSNQPQHF.

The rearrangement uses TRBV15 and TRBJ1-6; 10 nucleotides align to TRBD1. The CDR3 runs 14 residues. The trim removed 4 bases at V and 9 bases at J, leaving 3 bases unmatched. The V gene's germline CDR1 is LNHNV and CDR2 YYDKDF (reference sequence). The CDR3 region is CATSKDRGVSPLHF. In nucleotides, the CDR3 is TGTGCCACCAGCAAGGACAGGGGGGTTTCACCCCTCCACTTT. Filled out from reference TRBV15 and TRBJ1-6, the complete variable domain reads DAMVIQNPRYQVTQFGKPVTLSCSQTLNHNVMYWYQQKSSQAPKLLFHYYDKDFNNEADTPDNFQSRRPNTSFCFLDIRSPGLGDTAMYLCATSKDRGVSPLHFGNGTRLTVT.

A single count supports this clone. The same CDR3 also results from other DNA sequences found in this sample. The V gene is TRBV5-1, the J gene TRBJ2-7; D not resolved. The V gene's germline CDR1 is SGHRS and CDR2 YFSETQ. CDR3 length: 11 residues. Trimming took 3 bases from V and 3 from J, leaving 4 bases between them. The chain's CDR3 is CASSSLYEQYF. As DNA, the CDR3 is TGCGCCAGCAGCTCCCTCTACGAGCAGTACTTC.

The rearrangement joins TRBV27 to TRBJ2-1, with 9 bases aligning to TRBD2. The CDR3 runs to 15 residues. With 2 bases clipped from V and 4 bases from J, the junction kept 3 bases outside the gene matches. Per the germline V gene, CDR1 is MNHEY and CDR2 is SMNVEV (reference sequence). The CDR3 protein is CASSLSGGRYNEQFF. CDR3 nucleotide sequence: TGTGCCAGCAGTTTAAGCGGGGGGAGGTACAATGAGCAGTTCTTC.

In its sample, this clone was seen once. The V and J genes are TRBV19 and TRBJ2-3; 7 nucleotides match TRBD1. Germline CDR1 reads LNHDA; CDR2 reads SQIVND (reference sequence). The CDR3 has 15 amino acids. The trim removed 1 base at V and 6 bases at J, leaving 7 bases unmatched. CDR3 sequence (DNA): TGTGCCAGTAGTATAGTTAGGGGGCAAGGGGATACGCAGTATTTT. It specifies CASSIVRGQGDTQYF.

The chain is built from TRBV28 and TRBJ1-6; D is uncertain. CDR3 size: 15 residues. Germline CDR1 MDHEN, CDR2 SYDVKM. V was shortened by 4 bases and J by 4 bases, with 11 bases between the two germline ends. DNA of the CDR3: TGTGCCAGCAGTTCCCCTGGCTTATATAATTCACCCCTCCACTTT. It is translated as CASSSPGLYNSPLHF.

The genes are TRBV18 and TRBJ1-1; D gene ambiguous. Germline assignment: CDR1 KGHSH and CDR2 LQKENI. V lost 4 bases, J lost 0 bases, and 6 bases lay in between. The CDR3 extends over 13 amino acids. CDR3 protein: CASSLELNTEAFF. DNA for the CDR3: TGTGCCAGCTCACTGGAGCTGAACACTGAAGCTTTCTTT.

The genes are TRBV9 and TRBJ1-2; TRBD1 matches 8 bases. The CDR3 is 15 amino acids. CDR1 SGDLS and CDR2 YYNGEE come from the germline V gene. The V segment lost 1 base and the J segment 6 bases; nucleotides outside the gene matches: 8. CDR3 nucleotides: TGTGCCAGCAGCGTATCCATGGACAGGGCCCATGGCTACACCTTC. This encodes CASSVSMDRAHGYTF.

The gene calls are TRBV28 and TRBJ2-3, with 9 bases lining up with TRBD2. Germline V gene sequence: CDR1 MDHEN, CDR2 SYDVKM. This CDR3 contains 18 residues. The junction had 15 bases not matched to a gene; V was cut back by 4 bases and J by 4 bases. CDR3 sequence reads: CASSSPTIAGARADTQYF. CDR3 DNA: TGTGCCAGCAGTTCCCCCACAATAGCGGGGGCCCGGGCAGATACGCAGTATTTT.

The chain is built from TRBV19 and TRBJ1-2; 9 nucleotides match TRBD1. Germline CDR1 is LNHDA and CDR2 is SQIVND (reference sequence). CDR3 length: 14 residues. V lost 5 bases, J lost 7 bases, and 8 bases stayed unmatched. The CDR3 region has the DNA TGTGCCAGTAGTCCAACTGGGACAGGGCCTGGCTACACCTTC. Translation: CASSPTGTGPGYTF.

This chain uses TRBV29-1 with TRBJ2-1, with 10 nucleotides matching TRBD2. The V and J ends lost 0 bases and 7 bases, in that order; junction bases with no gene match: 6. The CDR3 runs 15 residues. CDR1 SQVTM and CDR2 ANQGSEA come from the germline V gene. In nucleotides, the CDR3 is TGCAGCGTTGAAGATCTAGCGGGGGCGAATAATGAGCAGTTCTTC. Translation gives CSVEDLAGANNEQFF.